This T cell receptor (beta chain) was captured in a study of radiotherapy plus CTLA-4 blockade in lung cancer. On this clone itself: Its matching antigen is unknown.

Sequencing used immunoSEQ multiplex PCR; TCRdb keeps in-frame clones, though not all of them. The sample contains about 53,000 clones, 84% of which appear only once. The study's findings and limits: Subsequent to radiotherapy plus ipilimumab, tumor-derived TCR clones underwent expansion in blood.

Ipilimumab CTLA-4 blockade and focal radiation were given to patients with chemo-refractory metastatic non-small-cell lung cancer. V was trimmed by 6 bases and J by 5 bases, leaving 14 bases between them. Germline V CDR1 and CDR2: MDHEN, SYDVKM. The CDR3 is 14 amino acids. The V call is TRBV28, the J call TRBJ1-5; TRBD1 is a possible D gene (5 bases). The origin of this receptor is a human donor with non-small cell lung cancer whose response to radiotherapy plus ipilimumab could not be evaluated. The starting material was peripheral blood, obtained from a patient treated with radiotherapy plus ipilimumab. The CDR3 protein is CASSRRGWDQPQHF. CDR3 sequence (DNA): TGTGCCAGCAGCCGGAGGGGTTGGGATCAGCCCCAGCATTTT.